Listed below are T cell receptor beta chains from one sample, sequenced in a study of technical replicates of blood from a few donors. TCRdb keeps only in-frame clones here, not all; method: immunoSEQ multiplex PCR. The sample includes about 56,000 clones, 90% to 95% seen only once; the top ten take around 3%. Sequences were obtained from PBMCs. These receptors all stem from a human donor in good health. Some clones in this sample may be carry-over from other donors' samples. The CDR3 runs from the conserved cysteine through the conserved F or W. D genes are given only for firm matches. The size field is filled for only some rows; it gives once, few, many or a size class.

TRBJ2-2 | NA | NA | TRBV9 | TGTGCCAGCGCTGGGATAGGGGGCACCGGGGAGCTGTTTTTT | CASAGIGGTGELFF
TRBJ2-1 | once | TRBD2 | TRBV6-4 | TGTGCCAGCAGTGACGGACGCGGGGGACACAATGAGCAGTTCTTC | CASSDGRGGHNEQFF
TRBJ1-1 | NA | TRBD1 | TRBV2 | TGTGCCAGCAGTGGGACAGGGGGATTCACTGAAGCTTTCTTT | CASSGTGGFTEAFF
TRBJ1-3 | once | NA | TRBV4-3 | TGCGCCAGCAGCCAAGGCGAGATTACTGGAAACACCATATATTTT | CASSQGEITGNTIYF
TRBJ2-3 | once | NA | TRBV30 | TGTGCCTGGAGTGTAGGTTGGCAGGGGAGATTAAATACGCAGTATTTT | CAWSVGWQGRLNTQYF
TRBJ2-7 | NA | TRBD2 | TRBV5-1 | TGCGCCAGCAGCTTGGGGGGACTAGCGGGAGGATGGCGCCCGAACGAGCAGTACTTC | CASSLGGLAGGWRPNEQYF
TRBJ2-3 | NA | NA | TRBV7-3 | TGTGCCAGCAGCTACCTCGCCAGAACAGATACGCAGTATTTT | CASSYLARTDTQYF
TRBJ1-1 | once | TRBD1 | TRBV6-5 | TGTGCCAGCACCCGGACAGGGCTGGACACTGAAGCTTTCTTT | CASTRTGLDTEAFF
TRBJ2-5 | NA | TRBD2 | TRBV12-5 | TGTGCTAGTGGTCCCCCTTGGGGGACTAGCGGGAGTGAGACCCAGTACTTC | CASGPPWGTSGSETQYF
TRBJ2-7 | NA | NA | TRBV6-1 | TGTGCCAGCAGTGATTACTGGCGGGGCCGCTCCTACGAGCAGTACTTC | CASSDYWRGRSYEQYF
TRBJ1-2 | NA | NA | TRBV2 | TGTGCCAGCAGTGAGGCAGGGTATGGCTACACCTTC | CASSEAGYGYTF
TRBJ1-2 | NA | NA | TRBV18 | TGTGCCAGCTCACCGCCAGCAGGCACTAACTATGGCTACACCTTC | CASSPPAGTNYGYTF
TRBJ1-2 | NA | TRBD1 | TRBV2 | TGTGCCAGCAGTGGGGGACAGCCTCCTAACTATGGCTACACCTTC | CASSGGQPPNYGYTF
TRBJ2-7 | NA | TRBD2 | TRBV6-5 | TGTGCCAGCACCGGTAGCGGGGGTTTCTACGAGCAGTACTTC | CASTGSGGFYEQYF
TRBJ2-7 | NA | TRBD2 | TRBV6-5 | TGTGCCAGCAGCCGGTCCTTAAGCGGGGGTTACGAGCAGTACTTC | CASSRSLSGGYEQYF
TRBJ1-1 | NA | TRBD1 | TRBV7-9 | TGTGCCAGCAGCTTCAACAGGGGGAACACTGAAGCTTTCTTT | CASSFNRGNTEAFF
TRBJ2-7 | NA | NA | TRBV5-6 | TGTGCCAGCAGCCCGACGACTGCTACCTACGAGCAGTACTTC | CASSPTTATYEQYF
TRBJ1-6 | NA | TRBD1 | TRBV9 | TGTGCCAGCAGCGCCCAACAGGGGAGCGGTTCACCCCTCCACTTT | CASSAQQGSGSPLHF
TRBJ2-3 | NA | TRBD1 | TRBV4-3 | TGCGCCAGCAGCCGGCAGACAGGGGTCCCAGATACGCAGTATTTT | CASSRQTGVPDTQYF
TRBJ2-6 | once | TRBD1 | TRBV15 | TGTGCCACCAGCAGGGATCAGGGGGCGCCTGGGGCCAACGTCCTGACTTTC | CATSRDQGAPGANVLTF
TRBJ1-6 | once | NA | TRBV27 | TGTGCCAGCAGTTTCGAAAGTGAGAATTCACCCCTCCACTTT | CASSFESENSPLHF
TRBJ2-5 | NA | NA | TRBV15 | TGTGCCACCAGCAGAGTGAGTGAGACCCAGTACTTC | CATSRVSETQYF
TRBJ2-3 | NA | TRBD2 | TRBV29-1 | TGCAGCGTAGGGACTAGCGGGGCAGATACGCAGTATTTT | CSVGTSGADTQYF
TRBJ2-3 | NA | NA | TRBV7-2 | TGTGCCAGCAGCTTAGGGCAGGGTAGGACAGATACGCAGTATTTT | CASSLGQGRTDTQYF
TRBJ2-1 | NA | NA | TRBV5-1 | TGCGCCAGCAGCAAGGACACCCGCTCCTACAATGAGCAGTTCTTC | CASSKDTRSYNEQFF
TRBJ1-1 | once | NA | TRBV19 | TGTGCCAGTAACGTGGCCCCGAACACTGAAGCTTTCTTT | CASNVAPNTEAFF
TRBJ2-2 | NA | NA | TRBV4-2 | TGTGCCAGCAGCCAAGGTCGGGGAACGAACACCGGGGAGCTGTTTTTT | CASSQGRGTNTGELFF
TRBJ2-2 | once | TRBD2 | TRBV7-2 | TGTGCCGTTCTAGCGGAGAACACCGGGGAGCTGTTTTTT | CAVLAENTGELFF
TRBJ1-5 | NA | NA | TRBV6-1 | TGTGCCAGCAGTGATTCTAGGGGTCATAGCAATCAGCCCCAGCATTTT | CASSDSRGHSNQPQHF
TRBJ1-2 | NA | NA | TRBV7-9 | TGTGCCAGCAGCCCCGGGGTCCTTACTAACTATGGCTACACCTTC | CASSPGVLTNYGYTF
TRBJ2-5 | NA | TRBD1 | TRBV5-1 | TGCGCCAGCAGCTCCAGAAGGGACAGGGGGAGAGAGACCCAGTACTTC | CASSSRRDRGRETQYF
TRBJ1-2 | NA | NA | TRBV10-3 | TGTGCCATCAGTGGTGGGCGACGGATGATTAACTATGGCTACACCTTC | CAISGGRRMINYGYTF
TRBJ2-7 | NA | TRBD1 | TRBV2 | TGTGCCAGCAAGGACGGACAGGGCGAGCAGTACTTC | CASKDGQGEQYF
TRBJ1-2 | NA | TRBD1 | TRBV2 | TGTGCCAGCAGTGAAGAGCAGGGGGTAGGTGGCTACACCTTC | CASSEEQGVGGYTF
TRBJ2-7 | NA | TRBD2 | TRBV2 | TGTGCCAGCAGTGAAGCTAGAAGCGGGGGTCTATCCGAGCAGTACTTC | CASSEARSGGLSEQYF
TRBJ1-6 | NA | TRBD1 | TRBV6-5 | TGTGCCAGCAGTTATACAGGGGAAAATTCACCCCTCCACTTT | CASSYTGENSPLHF
TRBJ1-1 | NA | TRBD1 | TRBV4-3 | TGCGCCAGCAGCCAAGATTCCTACAGGGGGAACACTGAAGCTTTCTTT | CASSQDSYRGNTEAFF
TRBJ2-5 | NA | TRBD2 | TRBV2 | TGTGCCAGCAGAGCGGGACTAGCGGGAGGAAGGGAGACCCAGTACTTC | CASRAGLAGGRETQYF
TRBJ2-7 | NA | NA | TRBV7-6 | TGTGCCAGCACGCAACCGGGGTACGAGCAGTACTTC | CASTQPGYEQYF
TRBJ1-1 | NA | NA | TRBV7-6 | TGTGCCAGCAGCTTAGCGGAGGGTAGGCTCACTGAAGCTTTCTTT | CASSLAEGRLTEAFF
TRBJ1-3 | NA | TRBD1 | TRBV11-2 | TGTGCCAGCAGCGGACAGGACACCATATATTTT | CASSGQDTIYF
TRBJ1-2 | NA | NA | TRBV18 | TGTGCCAGCTCCCTCCCTAACTATGGCTACACCTTC | CASSLPNYGYTF
TRBJ2-3 | NA | NA | TRBV6-4 | TGTGCCAGCAGTCAACGGGGGAGCACAGATACGCAGTATTTT | CASSQRGSTDTQYF
TRBJ2-6 | NA | TRBD1 | TRBV19 | TGTGCCAGTAGTATTAGGGGACAGGGACTTCGAAATGCCAACGTCCTGACTTTC | CASSIRGQGLRNANVLTF
TRBJ2-7 | NA | TRBD2 | TRBV7-8 | TGTGCCAGCAGCTTAGTAGGCGGGGGGGCCAACGAGCAGTACTTC | CASSLVGGGANEQYF
TRBJ2-1 | NA | NA | TRBV6-1 | TGTGCCAGCAACATGGACTACTACAATGAGCAGTTCTTC | CASNMDYYNEQFF
TRBJ2-7 | NA | TRBD1 | TRBV10-3 | TGTGCCATCAGTGATGACAGGGCCTACGAGCAGTACTTC | CAISDDRAYEQYF
TRBJ1-1 | NA | TRBD1 | TRBV30 | TGTGCCTGGAATCGACAGGGTAGGGACACTGAAGCTTTCTTT | CAWNRQGRDTEAFF
TRBJ1-6 | NA | NA | TRBV5-1 | TGCGCCAGCAGCCCCGGGACAACGAATTCACCCCTCCACTTT | CASSPGTTNSPLHF
TRBJ2-1 | NA | TRBD2 | TRBV7-2 | TGTGCCAGCAGTAAGCGGGAGGGCCTCTTGAATGAGCAGTTCTTC | CASSKREGLLNEQFF
TRBJ2-1 | NA | TRBD2 | TRBV6-5 | TGTGCCAGCAGTTACGGCACTAGCGGGAACAATGAGCAGTTCTTC | CASSYGTSGNNEQFF